This TCR beta chain stems from a study of chemoradiotherapy in HPV16-positive cancers. Study observations and caveats: Candidate HPV-specific clones and E7-related TCR motifs grew in tumor during treatment.

Comment on this clone: Its specificity is unknown.

Profiled with immunoSEQ multiplex PCR; TCRdb holds only in-frame clones, not every one. Of about 12,000 clones listed, 89% are singletons. This sequence was found in a human donor with HPV-associated anogenital cancer. The specimen was blood, collected from a patient who underwent chemoradiotherapy.

The CDR3: CASSPQSWEQFF. The CDR3 coding sequence is TGTGCCAGCTCACCGCAGTCCTGGGAGCAGTTCTTC. The genes are TRBV18 and TRBJ2-1; D is undetermined. Germline V CDR1 and CDR2: KGHSH, LQKENI. The CDR3 length is 12 residues. Trimming removed 3 bases at V and 10 bases at J, with 10 bases between. The full variable domain, rest sourced from reference TRBV18 and TRBJ2-1, is NAGVMQNPRHLVRRRGQEARLRCSPMKGHSHVYWYRQLPEEGLKFMVYLQKENIIDESGMPKERFSAEFPKEGPSILRIQQVVRGDSAAYFCASSPQSWEQFFGPGTRLTVL.